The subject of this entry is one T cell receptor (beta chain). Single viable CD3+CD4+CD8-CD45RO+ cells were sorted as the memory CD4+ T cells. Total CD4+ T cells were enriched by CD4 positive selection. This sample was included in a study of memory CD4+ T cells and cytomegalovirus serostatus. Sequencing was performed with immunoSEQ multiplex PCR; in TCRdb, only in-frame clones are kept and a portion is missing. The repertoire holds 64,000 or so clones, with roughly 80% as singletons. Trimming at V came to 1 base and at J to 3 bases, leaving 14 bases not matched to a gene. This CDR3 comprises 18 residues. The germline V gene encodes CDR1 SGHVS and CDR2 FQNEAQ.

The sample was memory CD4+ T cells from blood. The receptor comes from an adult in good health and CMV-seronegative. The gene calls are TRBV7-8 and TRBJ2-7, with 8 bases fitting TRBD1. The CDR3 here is CASSLEGWGRGQIYEQYF. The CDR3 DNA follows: TGTGCCAGCAGCTTAGAAGGCTGGGGCAGGGGGCAGATCTACGAGCAGTACTTC.